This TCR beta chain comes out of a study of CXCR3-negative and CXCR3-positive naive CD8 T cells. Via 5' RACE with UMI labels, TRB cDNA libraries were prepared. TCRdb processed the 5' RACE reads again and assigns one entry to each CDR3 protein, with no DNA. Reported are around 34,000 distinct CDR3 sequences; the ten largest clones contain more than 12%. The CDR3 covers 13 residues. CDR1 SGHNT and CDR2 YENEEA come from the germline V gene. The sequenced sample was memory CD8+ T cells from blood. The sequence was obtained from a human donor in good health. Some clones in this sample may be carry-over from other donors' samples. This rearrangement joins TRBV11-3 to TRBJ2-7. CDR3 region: CASSLTISYEQYF.